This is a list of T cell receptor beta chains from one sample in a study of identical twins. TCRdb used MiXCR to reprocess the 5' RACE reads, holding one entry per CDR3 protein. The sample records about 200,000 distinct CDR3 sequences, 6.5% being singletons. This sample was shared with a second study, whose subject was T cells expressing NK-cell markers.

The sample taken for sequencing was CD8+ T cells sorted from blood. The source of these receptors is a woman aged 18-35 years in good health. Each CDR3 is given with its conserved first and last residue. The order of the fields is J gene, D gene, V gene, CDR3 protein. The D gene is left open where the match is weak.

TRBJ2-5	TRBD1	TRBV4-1	CASSQDRGRQETQYF
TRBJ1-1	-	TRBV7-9	CASSLKGGGMNTEAFF
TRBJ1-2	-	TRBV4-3	CASSQDHWYGYTF
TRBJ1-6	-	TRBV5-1	CASSLKTDYNSPLHF
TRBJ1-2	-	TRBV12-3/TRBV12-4	CASSPGTAYYGYTF
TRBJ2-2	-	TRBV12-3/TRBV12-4	CASSQSTGEYTGELFF
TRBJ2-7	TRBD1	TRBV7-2	CASSWTGTGGDEQYF
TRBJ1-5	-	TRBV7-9	CASSEQGQPQHF
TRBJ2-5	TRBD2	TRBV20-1	CSASWGGDLLQETQYF
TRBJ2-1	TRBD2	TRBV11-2	CASSLVGAGVNNEQFF
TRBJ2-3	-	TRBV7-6	CASSLDTGASSADTQYF
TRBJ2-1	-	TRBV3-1	CACCQEVAWGPGSEQFF
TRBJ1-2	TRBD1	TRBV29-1	CSTAGGGFPGYTF
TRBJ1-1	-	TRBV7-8	CASSLGIGWGTEAFF
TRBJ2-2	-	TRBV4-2	CASSQDDLGGELFF
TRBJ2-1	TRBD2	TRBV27	CASSPFSGPSYNEQFF
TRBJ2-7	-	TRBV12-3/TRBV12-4	CASSLTGPIDEQYF
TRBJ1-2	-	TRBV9	CASSVAPSASYGYTF
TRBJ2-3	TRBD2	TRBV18	CASSPAGGPIFFHTQYF
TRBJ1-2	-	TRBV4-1	CASSQEPRGSGYTF
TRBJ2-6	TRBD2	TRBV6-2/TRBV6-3	CATAYLAGSSTGANVLTF
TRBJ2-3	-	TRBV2	CASSEGQGTDTQYF
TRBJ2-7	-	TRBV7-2	CASSPMSYEQYF
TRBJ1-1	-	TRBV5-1	CASSLVGRGSVNTEAFF
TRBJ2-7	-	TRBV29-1	CSVEERGSSYEQYF
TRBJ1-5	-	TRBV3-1	CASSQTERGKPQHF
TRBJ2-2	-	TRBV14	CASSQWNGELFF
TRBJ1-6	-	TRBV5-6	CASSFGNSPLHF
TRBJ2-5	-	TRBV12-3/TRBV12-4	CASSPRGGALQETQYF
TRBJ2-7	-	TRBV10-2	CASSGTGAPVYEQYF